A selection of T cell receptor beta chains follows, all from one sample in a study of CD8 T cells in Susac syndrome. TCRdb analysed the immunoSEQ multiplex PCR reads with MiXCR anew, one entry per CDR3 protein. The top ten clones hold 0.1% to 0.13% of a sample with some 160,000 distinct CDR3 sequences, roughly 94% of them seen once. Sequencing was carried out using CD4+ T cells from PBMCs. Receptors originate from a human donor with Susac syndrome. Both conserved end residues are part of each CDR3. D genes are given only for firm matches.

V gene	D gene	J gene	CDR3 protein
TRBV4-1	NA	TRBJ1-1	CASSQEGSWGTEAFF
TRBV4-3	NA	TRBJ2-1	CASSSRISYSYNEQFF
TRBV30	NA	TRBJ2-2	CAWSPRGRELFF
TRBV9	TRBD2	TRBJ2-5	CASSRLAGVQETQYF
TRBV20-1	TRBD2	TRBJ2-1	CSARETSGGLREQFF
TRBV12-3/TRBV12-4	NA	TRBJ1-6	CASSPIGSLGNSPLHF
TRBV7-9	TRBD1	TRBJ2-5	CASSLSTGVGETQYF
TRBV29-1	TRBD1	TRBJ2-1	CSADRRYNEQFF
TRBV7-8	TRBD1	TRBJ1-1	CASRPTGGRTNTEAFF
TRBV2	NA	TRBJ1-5	CASGRDNNQPQHF
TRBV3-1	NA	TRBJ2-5	CASSQGTGTQYF
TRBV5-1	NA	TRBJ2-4	CASSSANSQAKNIQYF
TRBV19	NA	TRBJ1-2	CASSILSRTYGYTF
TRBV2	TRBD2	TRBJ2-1	CASSGLAAYNEQFF